These 8 T cell receptor beta chains were all obtained from the same sample, sequenced in a study of T cell repertoires in cytomegalovirus infection. TCRdb passed the reads through MiXCR, listing each CDR3 protein once. The table has about 220,000 distinct CDR3 sequences, approximately 40% seen once. These receptors' antigens are unknown. The specimen was CD8+ T cells from cultured PBMCs, collected from culture after CMV antigen stimulation. The source is a human donor in good health (CMV status not recorded). Some clones in this sample may be carry-over from other donors' samples.

This clonotype turned up a few times. The rearrangement uses TRBV2 and TRBJ2-7; D possibly matches TRBD1 or TRBD2 (5 bases each). The V gene's germline CDR1 is SNHLY and CDR2 FYNNEI. Trimming pared 6 bases from V and 2 bases from J, leaving 11 bases between. The CDR3 loop spans 13 amino acids. The CDR3 reads CASREDTAYEQYF. The CDR3, as DNA: TGTGCCAGCAGGGAGGACACTGCCTACGAGCAGTACTTC.

This chain joins TRBV9 and TRBJ2-5; 7 positions agree with TRBD2. Germline CDR1 reads SGDLS; CDR2 reads YYNGEE. Trimming removed 0 bases from V and 4 bases from J; junction bases left unmatched: 6. CDR3 length: 15 residues. In DNA form, the CDR3 reads TGTGCCAGCAGCGTAGCCAGCGGGATAGGAGAGACCCAGTACTTC. Protein sequence: CASSVASGIGETQYF.

This clonotype was seen a handful of times. The V and J genes are TRBV11-2 and TRBJ1-4; maybe TRBD1 (6 bases). Germline CDR1 reads SGHAT; CDR2 reads FQNNGV. This CDR3 region has 17 residues. The germline V and J ends were trimmed by 5 bases and 1 base, with 17 bases remaining between them. CDR3 coding DNA: TGTGCCAGCAGCCCCTGGGGGCAGGGAGGAACTAATGAAAAACTGTTTTTT. Its protein product is CASSPWGQGGTNEKLFF.

Many counts were recorded for this clonotype. V usage is TRBV7-8 and J usage is TRBJ2-2, with unresolved D. There are 16 residues in the CDR3. Germline V gene sequence: CDR1 SGHVS, CDR2 FQNEAQ. The germline V and J ends were trimmed by 5 bases and 0 bases, with 13 bases remaining between them. This CDR3 is CASSLYDSPNTGELFF. CDR3 nucleotide sequence: TGTGCCAGCAGCCTTTACGACTCTCCGAACACCGGGGAGCTGTTTTTT.

This clonotype was detected only a few times. This rearrangement joins TRBV28 to TRBJ2-5; 7 bases are shared with TRBD1. The V segment lost 1 base and the J segment 5 bases; nucleotides outside the gene matches: 7. Per the germline V gene, CDR1 is MDHEN and CDR2 is SYDVKM. This CDR3 is built from 15 residues. DNA for the CDR3: TGTGCCAGCAGTTTATCGCTAGACAGGGCTGAGACCCAGTACTTC. Amino acids: CASSLSLDRAETQYF. Combining the CDR3 with reference TRBV28 and TRBJ2-5 gives the whole variable domain DVKVTQSSRYLVKRTGEKVFLECVQDMDHENMFWYRQDPGLGLRLIYFSYDVKMKEKGDIPEGYSVSREKKERFSLILESASTNQTSMYLCASSLSLDRAETQYFGPGTRLLVL.

A few counts support this clonotype. The chain uses TRBV7-2 and TRBJ2-5; D uncertain. V was pared by 1 base and J by 0 bases, with 12 bases between. The CDR3 sequence is 16 residues long. Germline CDR1 and CDR2: SGHTA and FQGNSA. CDR3: CASSLGFARDQETQYF. The CDR3, as DNA: TGTGCCAGCAGCTTAGGTTTTGCTAGGGACCAAGAGACCCAGTACTTC. Supplemented by reference TRBV7-2 and TRBJ2-5, the full variable domain reads GAGVSQSPSNKVTEKGKDVELRCDPISGHTALYWYRQSLGQGLEFLIYFQGNSAPDKSGLPSDRFSAERTGGSVSTLTIQRTQQEDSAVYLCASSLGFARDQETQYFGPGTRLLVL.

V usage is TRBV30 and J usage is TRBJ2-6; the match to TRBD1 covers 7 bases. The CDR3 is 16 amino acids. In germline, CDR1 is GTSNPN, CDR2 SVGIG (reference sequence). The ends lost 7 bases at V and 1 base at J; junction bases unmatched: 10. The CDR3 here is CASTGTELSGANVLTF. The CDR3 bases are TGTGCCTCGACCGGGACAGAACTATCTGGGGCCAACGTCCTGACTTTC.

There are a few counts of this clonotype. V and J are TRBV7-2 and TRBJ2-1; D is undetermined. Per germline, CDR1 SGHTA and CDR2 FQGNSA. V shed 2 bases and J shed 8 bases, with 13 bases lying between them. The CDR3 has 14 amino acids. The DNA of the CDR3 is TGTGCCAGCAGCTTATCCAGCCAGCGTCATGAGCAGTTCTTC. It translates to CASSLSSQRHEQFF.